This is a list of T cell receptor beta chains from one sample in a study of read filtering for tumor transcriptome and immune sequencing. TCRdb used MiXCR to reprocess the reads, holding one entry per CDR3 protein. Among about 58,000 distinct CDR3 sequences listed, 9% to 15% were seen once. Sequencing was performed on a population of CD138-negative cells sorted from bone marrow. Receptor source: a donor at least 40 years old with multiple myeloma. CDR3s include the opening cysteine and the closing phenylalanine or tryptophan. A D gene is named only where the DNA matches it firmly. Expanded clones are given a class, and other clones once, few, many or no size at all.

len	v_gene	d_gene	j_gene	abundance	CDR3aa	CDR3nt
16	TRBV19	TRBD2	TRBJ2-3	NA	CASSIRASGNTDTQYF	TGTGCCAGTAGTATAAGGGCTAGCGGGAACACAGATACGCAGTATTTT
13	TRBV25-1	NA	TRBJ2-3	NA	CASSQPGTDTQYF	TGTGCCAGCAGTCAACCAGGCACAGATACGCAGTATTTT
16	TRBV7-3	NA	TRBJ2-7	many	CASSWGPGHLSYEQYF	TGTGCCAGCAGCTGGGGGCCGGGACATTTAAGCTACGAGCAGTACTTC
15	TRBV5-1	NA	TRBJ1-5	NA	CASSLLDSRNQHQHF	TGCGCCAGCAGCCTACTAGACAGCAGGAATCAGCACCAGCATTTT
17	TRBV15	NA	TRBJ2-2	few	CATSDMGGLINTGELFF	TGTGCCACCAGCGACATGGGGGGACTGATAAACACCGGGGAGCTGTTTTTT
15	TRBV4-2	TRBD1	TRBJ2-2	many	CASSQMSRGSGELFF	TGTGCCAGCAGCCAAATGTCCAGGGGGTCCGGGGAGCTGTTTTTT
11	TRBV5-1	NA	TRBJ2-2	many	CASSLAGELFF	TGCGCCAGCAGCTTAGCCGGGGAGCTGTTTTTT
12	TRBV5-4	TRBD1	TRBJ2-2	few	CASSYDREPLFF	TGTGCCAGCAGCTACGACAGGGAGCCGCTGTTTTTT
14	TRBV9	NA	TRBJ2-3	many	CASSPRTDTDTQYF	TGTGCCAGCAGCCCCCGGACAGACACAGATACGCAGTATTTT
13	TRBV9	NA	TRBJ2-1	many	CASSVVLGNEQFF	TGTGCCAGCAGCGTAGTACTCGGCAATGAGCAGTTCTTC
15	TRBV5-6	NA	TRBJ2-2	many	CASSNWGHITGELFF	TGTGCCAGCAGCAATTGGGGGCATATCACCGGGGAGCTGTTTTTT
16	TRBV20-1	TRBD2	TRBJ2-5	few	CSAPPLERGPGVTQYF	TGCAGTGCCCCCCCCCTTGAGCGGGGGCCAGGGGTGACCCAGTACTTC
15	TRBV7-3	TRBD2	TRBJ2-5	many	CASSFSGGALETQYF	TGTGCCAGCAGCTTTAGCGGGGGGGCACTAGAGACCCAGTACTTC
15	TRBV28	NA	TRBJ1-1	NA	CASSSSGGSNTEASF	TGTGCCAGCAGTTCTAGTGGGGGTTCGAACACTGAAGCTTCCTTT
13	TRBV6-1	NA	TRBJ1-1	many	CASNLPGTTEAFF	TGTGCCAGCAATTTGCCCGGGACAACAGAAGCTTTCTTT
19	TRBV6-1	NA	TRBJ2-4	many	CASSEEISRADLAKNIQYF	TGTGCCAGCAGTGAAGAAATAAGTCGGGCAGATCTAGCCAAAAACATTCAGTACTTC
17	TRBV7-3	TRBD2	TRBJ2-1	many	CASSPLGIAGGWNEQFF	TGTGCCAGCAGCCCCCTGGGGATAGCGGGGGGGTGGAATGAGCAGTTCTTC
16	TRBV5-5	NA	TRBJ2-1	medium-sized	CASSTRTGQVGNEQFF	TGTGCCAGCAGCACCAGAACAGGGCAGGTAGGGAATGAGCAGTTCTTC
13	TRBV7-2	NA	TRBJ2-3	many	CASSLRRTDTQYF	TGTGCCAGCAGCTTACGGAGAACAGATACGCAGTATTTT
14	TRBV2	TRBD1	TRBJ2-1	many	CASSPGTGTNEQFF	TGTGCCAGCAGCCCCGGGACAGGTACCAATGAGCAGTTCTTC
16	TRBV5-6	NA	TRBJ2-5	many	CASLRYRMAVQETQYF	TGTGCCAGCTTACGTTATAGAATGGCGGTCCAAGAGACCCAGTACTTC
12	TRBV29-1	NA	TRBJ1-5	many	CSARDSNQPQHF	TGCAGCGCCCGGGATAGCAATCAGCCCCAGCATTTT
13	TRBV24-1	TRBD1	TRBJ2-3	many	CATKQGATDTQYF	TGTGCCACGAAACAGGGGGCCACAGATACGCAGTATTTT
14	TRBV29-1	NA	TRBJ1-2	many	CSVDFGRMNYGYTF	TGCAGCGTTGACTTCGGCAGGATGAACTATGGCTACACCTTC
14	TRBV27	NA	TRBJ1-2	many	CASSLLQGQDGYTF	TGTGCCAGCAGTCTCTTGCAGGGGCAGGACGGCTACACCTTC
17	TRBV6-5	NA	TRBJ2-1	NA	CASSYPTGAVRHNEQLF	TGTGCCAGCAGTTACCCGACCGGAGCAGTTAGGCACAATGAGCAGCTCTTC
14	TRBV7-9	NA	TRBJ2-1	many	CASSLVVAYNEQFF	TGTGCCAGCAGCTTAGTTGTGGCGTACAATGAGCAGTTCTTC
13	TRBV29-1	TRBD1	TRBJ1-5	many	CSVPGQGNGPQHF	TGCAGCGTCCCTGGACAGGGGAACGGGCCCCAGCATTTT
15	TRBV7-8	TRBD1	TRBJ1-6	many	CASSLTGGLNSPLHF	TGTGCCAGCAGCTTAACAGGGGGCCTGAATTCACCCCTCCACTTT
12	TRBV20-1	NA	TRBJ1-2	many	CSAREGPSADTF	TGCAGTGCTAGAGAAGGCCCTTCCGCCGACACCTTC
17	TRBV7-9	TRBD1	TRBJ2-1	many	CASSSNPGRQGHNEQFF	TGTGCCAGCAGCTCCAACCCGGGGAGACAGGGCCACAATGAGCAGTTCTTC
14	TRBV6-2/TRBV6-3	NA	TRBJ2-3	many	CASTGGSTTDTQYF	TGTGCCAGCACCGGGGGCTCCACCACAGATACGCAGTATTTT
17	TRBV20-1	NA	TRBJ2-2	many	CSARDPSKQANTGELFF	TGCAGTGCTAGAGATCCCTCAAAGCAAGCGAACACCGGGGAGCTGTTTTTT
15	TRBV5-1	NA	TRBJ2-7	many	CASSWGGQVSYEQYF	TGCGCCAGCAGCTGGGGGGGACAGGTCTCCTACGAGCAGTACTTC
14	TRBV2	NA	TRBJ2-7	many	CASSPLDGSYEQYF	TGTGCCAGCAGTCCCCTAGACGGCTCCTACGAGCAGTACTTC
13	TRBV20-1	NA	TRBJ1-1	many	CSAQIVRGDEAFF	TGCAGTGCCCAGATCGTGAGGGGGGATGAAGCTTTCTTT
15	TRBV7-9	NA	TRBJ2-5	NA	CASSSRTWGKETQYF	TGTGCCAGCAGCTCCCGTACTTGGGGGAAAGAGACCCAGTACTTC
17	TRBV11-2	NA	TRBJ1-4	few	CASSARDRPATNEKLFF	TGTGCCAGCAGCGCAAGGGACCGGCCCGCAACTAATGAAAAACTGTTTTTT
13	TRBV10-3	NA	TRBJ2-5	once	CAISGRTQETQYF	TGTGCCATCAGTGGACGAACCCAAGAGACCCAGTACTTC
15	TRBV24-1	TRBD1	TRBJ2-5	many	CATSDPRTGRETQYF	TGTGCCACCAGTGATCCTCGGACAGGGAGGGAGACCCAGTACTTC
15	TRBV9	TRBD1	TRBJ2-1	medium-sized	CASSVDRGVYNEQFF	TGTGCCAGCAGCGTAGACAGGGGAGTCTACAATGAGCAGTTCTTC
13	TRBV12-3/TRBV12-4	TRBD2	TRBJ2-3	many	CASRLAGTDTQYF	TGTGCCAGCAGACTAGCGGGCACAGATACGCAGTATTTT
14	TRBV5-4	NA	TRBJ2-1	many	CASSLKLALNEQFF	TGTGCCAGCAGCTTGAAACTGGCGCTCAATGAGCAGTTCTTC
13	TRBV12-3/TRBV12-4	NA	TRBJ1-1	many	CASSRGEGAEAFF	TGTGCCAGCAGTCGCGGGGAAGGGGCTGAAGCTTTCTTT
15	TRBV6-5	NA	TRBJ2-3	many	CASSTDSRSTDTQYF	TGTGCCAGCAGCACGGACTCCCGTAGCACAGATACGCAGTATTTT
20	TRBV7-3	TRBD1	TRBJ2-1	many	CASSAQGSGQGRVLWNEQFF	TGTGCCAGCAGCGCGCAGGGGAGCGGACAGGGAAGGGTCCTGTGGAATGAGCAGTTCTTC
15	TRBV2	NA	TRBJ1-5	many	CASRRRQASNQPQHF	TGTGCCAGCAGACGCCGACAGGCCAGCAATCAGCCCCAGCATTTT
14	TRBV29-1	NA	TRBJ2-3	many	CSVLRDVGTDTQYF	TGCAGCGTTCTCCGGGACGTAGGCACAGATACGCAGTATTTT
13	TRBV6-1	NA	TRBJ2-5	many	CASRPTVQETQYF	TGTGCCAGCAGACCGACAGTCCAAGAGACCCAGTACTTC
15	TRBV12-3/TRBV12-4	TRBD1	TRBJ1-5	many	CASRRTGGGNQPQHF	TGTGCCAGCAGACGGACAGGGGGAGGCAATCAGCCCCAGCATTTT
16	TRBV5-1	TRBD2	TRBJ2-3	many	CASSLAPSGETDTQYF	TGCGCCAGCAGCTTGGCGCCTAGCGGGGAAACAGATACGCAGTATTTT
15	TRBV7-8	NA	TRBJ1-1	many	CASSLPRRLGTEAFF	TGTGCCAGCAGCTTACCACGGAGGTTGGGCACTGAAGCTTTCTTT
14	TRBV2	NA	TRBJ2-5	many	CASSEIGSQETQYF	TGTGCCAGCAGTGAGATTGGGAGCCAAGAGACCCAGTACTTC